The source of this T cell receptor beta chain is a study of T cell repertoires in ileal Crohn's disease. This CDR3 has 11 amino acids. Deletions cut 6 bases from V and 5 bases from J, with 7 bases between. The germline CDR1 and CDR2 sequences are MNHNS and SASEGT. Time point: proximal margin of the surgical specimen (macroscopically non-inflamed). Using immunoSEQ multiplex PCR, the repertoire was profiled, and TCRdb retains in-frame clones only, with some absent. The sample consists of about 5,700 clones, about three quarters of them appearing once. Sequenced material: ileal tissue. This sequence joins TRBV6-1 and TRBJ1-2; the D is unclear. The TCR originated in an adult with Crohn's disease. This CDR3 reads CASRGSYGYTF. The CDR3 bases are TGTGCCAGCAGGGGCAGTTATGGCTACACCTTC.